This TCR beta chain came from a study of T cells after yellow fever vaccination. A note on this clonotype: Its antigen is not known.

General study results and limits: Peaking faster, on day 5 versus 15, the secondary response was nonetheless weaker. High-abundance clonotypes from the bulk population could contaminate FACS-sorted repertoires. CD4 and CD8 compartments shared a small share of clonotypes. Booster samples showed a return of most primary-vaccination clones (roughly 96% CD4, about 88% CD8).

The V and J ends lost 10 bases and 2 bases, in that order; junction bases with no gene match: 9. The CDR3 runs 14 residues. From germline, CDR1 is LNHDA and CDR2 SQIVND (reference sequence). One entry per CDR3 protein results from TCRdb running MiXCR on the 5' RACE reads. Counted here are some 320,000 distinct CDR3 sequences, about 10% occurring once; the ten biggest clones make up about 3%. Specimen: CD4+ T cells sorted from PBMCs, collected 45 days after the yellow fever booster vaccination. V usage is TRBV19 and J usage is TRBJ2-3, with 7 bases that match TRBD1. This clonotype was sampled from a man younger than 35 who received the YFV17D yellow fever vaccine. This chain's CDR3 is CATVVGQDTDTQYF. DNA for the CDR3: TGTGCCACCGTAGTCGGACAGGACACAGATACGCAGTATTTT.